These 27 T cell receptor beta chains came from one sample sequenced in a study of brain T cells in children with intractable seizures. Stated time point: blood from clinic visit 5 months post-surgery; TSC patient then seizure free. Sequencing used immunoSEQ multiplex PCR; TCRdb keeps in-frame clones, though not all of them. The table records about 340,000 clones, more than 85% of them present only once. The sample in question was peripheral blood, obtained approximately 5 months after surgery. These receptors all stem from a boy under two years old with tuberous sclerosis and intractable seizures.

The genes are TRBV7-2 and TRBJ2-7, with TRBD2 as a possible D gene (5 bases). The germline V and J ends were trimmed by 6 bases and 1 base, with 10 bases remaining between them. Germline V gene sequence: CDR1 SGHTA, CDR2 FQGNSA. The CDR3 has 13 amino acids. The DNA for the CDR3 is TGTGCCAGCAGGGGGAGCGTGTCCTACGAGCAGTACTTC. This gives the protein CASRGSVSYEQYF.

The V gene is TRBV3-1 (or the pseudogene TRBV3-2), the J gene TRBJ2-7, with D maybe TRBD2 (6 bases). The V and J ends lost 0 bases and 1 base respectively, with 19 bases between them. The CDR3 length is 18 residues. Germline CDR1 is LGHDT and CDR2 is YNNKEL (reference sequence). CDR3 amino acids: CASSQDTGFSGLSYEQYF. The CDR3 DNA is TGTGCCAGCAGCCAAGATACCGGGTTTAGCGGACTATCCTACGAGCAGTACTTC.

A remark on this clone: The junction differs from germline at one of its ends, possibly a read error. Other DNA sequences within the sample encode an identical CDR3. CDR3 sequence: CASSLAGGYEQYF. DNA for the CDR3: TGTGCCAGCAGCCTAGCGGGGGGGTACGAGCAGTACTTC. The chain recombines TRBV7-2 with TRBJ2-7; 12 nucleotides agree with TRBD2. The CDR3 totals 13 residues. The V gene's germline CDR1 is SGHTA and CDR2 FQGNSA.

The rearrangement joins TRBV5-8 to TRBJ2-3, with 8 bases that match TRBD1. The CDR3 contains 15 residues. Germline CDR1 is SGHTS and CDR2 is YDEGEE. J lost 1 base, V lost 0 bases, and 1 base had no gene match. The CDR3 loop is CASSLVQGGTDTQYF. Here the CDR3 DNA reads TGTGCCAGCAGCTTGGTACAGGGGGGCACAGATACGCAGTATTTT. The full variable domain, in which reference TRBV5-8 and TRBJ2-3 provide the parts outside the CDR3, is EAGVTQSPTHLIKTRGQQATLRCSPISGHTSVYWYQQALGLGLQFLLWYDEGEERNRGNFPPRFSGRQFPNYSSELNVNALELEDSALYLCASSLVQGGTDTQYFGPGTRLTVL.

CDR3 sequence (DNA): TGTGCCAGCAGTTTGCTCCGAGGAGAGAACAATGAGCAGTTCTTC. It is translated as CASSLLRGENNEQFF. The V gene is TRBV27, the J gene TRBJ2-1; D not certain. Trimming took 3 bases from V and 5 from J, leaving 14 bases between them. This CDR3 has 15 residues. Germline CDR1 and CDR2: MNHEY and SMNVEV (reference sequence).

This clone was seen more than once but under ten times. The rearrangement joins TRBV7-9 to TRBJ2-2, with 10 bases identical to TRBD2. The CDR3 has 14 amino acids. Germline CDR1 reads SEHNR; CDR2 reads FQNEAQ (reference sequence). J lost 6 bases, V lost 4 bases, and 2 bases had no gene match. The CDR3, as DNA: TGTGCCAGCAGCTCGGGACTAGCGCCCGGGGAGCTGTTTTTT. Translating gives CASSSGLAPGELFF.

The chain combines TRBV6-5 with TRBJ1-5, with D maybe TRBD1 (6 bases). The CDR3 consists of 15 residues. Germline loops: CDR1 MNHEY, CDR2 SVGAGI. Trimming took 2 bases from V and 2 from J, leaving 10 bases between them. Written as DNA, the CDR3 is TGTGCCAGCAGTTACGGGGGCCTGGGCAATCAGCCCCAGCATTTT. Its protein is CASSYGGLGNQPQHF.

V usage is TRBV6-6 and J usage is TRBJ2-1; D perhaps matches TRBD2 (6 bases). Germline assignment: CDR1 MNHNY and CDR2 SVGAGI (reference sequence). Trimming took off 2 bases at V and 0 bases at J, with 11 bases between the two ends. The CDR3 covers 16 residues. The CDR3 DNA sequence: TGTGCCAGCAGTTACAGGGGACTTGACTCCTACAATGAGCAGTTCTTC. Translation gives CASSYRGLDSYNEQFF.

The CDR3 nucleotides read TGTGCCAGCAGCTTAAACTTGGTAGCGGCTAGCTCCTACAATGAGCAGTTCTTC. Translated, it gives CASSLNLVAASSYNEQFF. The chain is built from TRBV7-3 and TRBJ2-1; D might be TRBD2 (6 bases). V was shortened by 1 base and J by 0 bases, with 16 bases between the two germline ends. CDR1 and CDR2 (germline): SGHTA, FQGTGA. This CDR3 has 18 amino acids.

This clone was picked up a small number of times. CDR3: CASMEAPGFAYEQYF. CDR3 DNA: TGTGCCAGCATGGAGGCTCCCGGGTTCGCCTACGAGCAGTACTTC. The rearrangement uses TRBV6-5 and TRBJ2-7, with a weak D call TRBD2 (5 bases). Germline V gene lookup returns CDR1 MNHEY and CDR2 SVGAGI. Trimming cost V 7 bases and J 2 bases, with 18 bases left between them. The CDR3 extends over 15 amino acids.

Of note for this clone: This sample includes further DNA sequences coding for the same CDR3. The CDR3 region is CASGNSPLHF. CDR3 nucleotide sequence: TGTGCCAGCGGCAATTCACCCCTCCACTTT. V and J are TRBV2 and TRBJ1-6; D unclear. Trimming left V 8 bases short and J 7 bases short, with 3 bases between. The CDR3 contains 10 residues. CDR1 and CDR2 (germline): SNHLY, FYNNEI.

This chain links TRBV19 with TRBJ1-1; tentative D call: TRBD1 (5 bases). Trimming stripped 4 bases from V and 2 bases from J, with 11 bases between. Germline V gene data show CDR1 as LNHDA and CDR2 as SQIVND (reference sequence). The CDR3 contains 14 residues. The CDR3 region is CASSTPGGNTEAFF. CDR3 nucleotide sequence: TGTGCCAGTAGTACCCCGGGGGGTAACACTGAAGCTTTCTTT.

This clone was seen only once. The chain has TRBV19 and TRBJ2-7, with unresolved D. The CDR3 consists of 11 residues. Deletions cut 9 bases from V and 3 bases from J, with 9 bases between. Germline V gives CDR1 LNHDA, CDR2 SQIVND (reference sequence). The CDR3 is CARRVNYEQYF. The CDR3 nucleotides read TGTGCCAGAAGGGTAAACTACGAGCAGTACTTC.

The V call is TRBV30, the J call TRBJ2-7; TRBD1 matches 8 bases. The length of the CDR3 is 14 residues. The ends lost 2 bases at V and 3 bases at J; junction bases unmatched: 6. Germline V gene lookup returns CDR1 GTSNPN and CDR2 SVGIG (reference sequence). The CDR3 spells CAWSPPDRVYEQYF. DNA for the CDR3: TGTGCCTGGAGTCCCCCGGACAGGGTCTACGAGCAGTACTTC.

The chain links TRBV27 to TRBJ2-7; 7 nucleotides match TRBD2. The CDR3 runs to 15 residues. Germline CDR1 reads MNHEY; CDR2 reads SMNVEV (reference sequence). V gave up 6 bases and J gave up 0 bases; unmatched junction bases: 8. CDR3 amino acids: CASSLVAGASYEQYF. In DNA form, the CDR3 reads TGTGCCAGCAGCCTAGTAGCGGGTGCCTCCTACGAGCAGTACTTC.

The rearrangement joins TRBV24-1 to TRBJ1-2, with a weak D call TRBD1 (6 bases). Deletions cut 7 bases from V and 3 bases from J, with 20 bases between. Germline assignment: CDR1 KGHDR and CDR2 SFDVKD. The CDR3 consists of 16 residues. The CDR3 is CATRESSGTQDYGYTF. Here the CDR3 DNA reads TGTGCCACCAGGGAGTCATCAGGGACACAGGACTATGGCTACACCTTC.

This clone was seen a few times. This chain connects TRBV2 to TRBJ1-5, with D hard to call. Germline V gives CDR1 SNHLY, CDR2 FYNNEI. This CDR3 has 12 amino acids. V gave up 8 bases and J gave up 0 bases, with 5 bases separating them. This CDR3 is CASSGSNQPQHF. As DNA, the CDR3 is TGTGCCAGCTCTGGTAGCAATCAGCCCCAGCATTTT.

The chain employs TRBV30 and TRBJ1-1; D remains ambiguous. The CDR3 has 13 amino acids. V was cut by 0 bases and J by 4 bases, with 9 bases left in between. Germline V gene lookup returns CDR1 GTSNPN and CDR2 SVGIG (reference sequence). CDR3 region: CAWSVRALTEAFF. Here the CDR3 DNA reads TGTGCCTGGAGTGTACGGGCCCTCACTGAAGCTTTCTTT.

The chain recombines TRBV30 with TRBJ1-3, with D possibly being TRBD1 (5 bases). CDR1 is GTSNPN, CDR2 SVGIG, per germline (reference sequence). The CDR3 covers 14 residues. V shed 6 bases and J shed 0 bases, with 12 bases lying between them. The CDR3 loop is CACGTRFSGNTIYF. The CDR3 coding sequence is TGTGCCTGCGGGACCCGGTTCTCTGGAAACACCATATATTTT.

To note about this clone: One end of the junction does not line up with germline, which may come from a read error. The chain recombines TRBV7-9 with TRBJ1-5; TRBD1 might be the D (6 bases). This CDR3 has 14 residues. Per germline, CDR1 SEHNR and CDR2 FQNEAQ (reference sequence). CDR3 sequence reads: CASSLAGARQPQHF. The CDR3 DNA reads as TGTGCCAGCAGCCTAGCAGGGGCTCGGCAGCCCCAGCATTTT.

The chain has TRBV19 and TRBJ1-5, with 10 bases identical to TRBD1. The J segment lost 2 bases and the V segment lost 5 bases, leaving 0 bases of the junction unmatched. The germline gives CDR1 LNHDA, CDR2 SQIVND (reference sequence). The CDR3 has 14 residues. The CDR3 loop reads CASSGTGGNQPQHF. CDR3 DNA sequence: TGTGCCAGTAGTGGGACAGGGGGCAATCAGCCCCAGCATTTT.

This chain connects TRBV30 to TRBJ2-1, with 7 bases fitting TRBD2. The CDR3 covers 16 residues. Germline CDR1 GTSNPN, CDR2 SVGIG (reference sequence). V dropped 3 bases and J dropped 4; count of bases not matched to a gene: 12. DNA of the CDR3: TGTGCCTGGAGCGCCCTGAGGCTAGCGGCTTACAATGAGCAGTTCTTC. It specifies CAWSALRLAAYNEQFF.

In DNA form, the CDR3 reads TGTGCCAGCAGCTTAGGTACACCATCTGGAAACACCATATATTTT. Its protein is CASSLGTPSGNTIYF. The rearrangement joins TRBV7-6 to TRBJ1-3, with D uncertain. V was cut by 1 base and J by 1 base, with 8 bases left in between. Germline-derived CDR1 and CDR2 are SGHVS and FNYEAQ. The CDR3 has 15 residues.

V and J are TRBV18 and TRBJ1-4; TRBD1 might be the D (5 bases). The CDR3 contains 14 residues. The V end was cut by 5 bases, the J end by 6 bases, with 13 bases between. Germline V lookup: CDR1 KGHSH, CDR2 LQKENI. The CDR3 spells CASSDTARDEKLFF. The DNA for the CDR3 is TGTGCCAGCTCAGACACAGCCAGGGATGAAAAACTGTTTTTT.

The V and J genes are TRBV2 and TRBJ2-7, with D possibly matching TRBD1 (6 bases). V lost 10 bases, J lost 3 bases, and 16 bases lay in between. This CDR3 has 13 amino acids. Germline V gene data show CDR1 as SNHLY and CDR2 as FYNNEI. The CDR3 DNA is TGTGCCACCAGGGGTTCTGAGCTCTACGAGCAGTACTTC. Amino acid sequence: CATRGSELYEQYF.

CDR3 sequence (DNA): TGTGCCAGTAGTATTCAGGGGGGGAGGAATGAGCAGTTCTTC. Protein: CASSIQGGRNEQFF. The chain links TRBV19 to TRBJ2-1; D is perhaps TRBD1 or TRBD2 (7 bases each). V shed 3 bases and J shed 7 bases, with 13 bases lying between them. Germline V gene data show CDR1 as LNHDA and CDR2 as SQIVND (reference sequence). The CDR3 is 14 amino acids.

The rearrangement joins TRBV6-5 to TRBJ1-2, with unresolved D. The V gene's germline CDR1 is MNHEY and CDR2 SVGAGI. V was shortened by 6 bases and J by 2 bases, with 10 bases between the two germline ends. The CDR3 has 13 residues. CDR3 nucleotide sequence: TGTGCCAGCAGACTGGAGGGCAACTATGGCTACACCTTC. Residues: CASRLEGNYGYTF.